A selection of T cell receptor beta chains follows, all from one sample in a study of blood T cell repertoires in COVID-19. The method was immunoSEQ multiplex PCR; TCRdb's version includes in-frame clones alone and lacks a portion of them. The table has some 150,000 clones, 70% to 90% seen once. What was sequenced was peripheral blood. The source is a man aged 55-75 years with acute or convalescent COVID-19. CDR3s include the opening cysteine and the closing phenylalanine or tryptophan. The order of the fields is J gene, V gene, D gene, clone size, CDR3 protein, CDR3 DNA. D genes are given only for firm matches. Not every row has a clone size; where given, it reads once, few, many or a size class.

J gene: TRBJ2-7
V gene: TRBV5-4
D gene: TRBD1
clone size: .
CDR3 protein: CASSRDSYEQYF
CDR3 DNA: TGTGCCAGCAGCCGGGACAGTTACGAGCAGTACTTC

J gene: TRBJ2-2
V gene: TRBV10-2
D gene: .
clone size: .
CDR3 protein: CASTRQMETGELFF
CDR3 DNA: TGCGCCAGCACCCGGCAGATGGAGACCGGGGAGCTGTTTTTT

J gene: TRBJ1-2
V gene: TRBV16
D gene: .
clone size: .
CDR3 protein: CASSQSWQGGGYTF
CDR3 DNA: TGTGCCAGCAGCCAATCCTGGCAGGGTGGTGGCTACACCTTC

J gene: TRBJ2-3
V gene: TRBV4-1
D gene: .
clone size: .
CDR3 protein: CASSQDSASVTDTQYF
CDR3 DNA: TGCGCCAGCAGCCAAGATTCGGCTAGCGTCACAGATACGCAGTATTTT

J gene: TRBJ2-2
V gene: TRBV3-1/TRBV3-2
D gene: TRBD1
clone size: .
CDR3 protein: CASSQVGGRGGEIRTGELFF
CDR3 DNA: TGTGCCAGCAGCCAAGTTGGTGGTCGAGGGGGCGAGATTAGGACCGGGGAGCTGTTTTTT

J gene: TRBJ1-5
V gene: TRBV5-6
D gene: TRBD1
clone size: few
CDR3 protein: CASSSRGSGRNQPQHF
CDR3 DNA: TGTGCCAGCAGCTCCAGGGGGTCAGGTCGAAATCAGCCCCAGCATTTT

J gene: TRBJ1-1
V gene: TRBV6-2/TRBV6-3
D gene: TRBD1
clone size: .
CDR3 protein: CASSRIQGTEAFF
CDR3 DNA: TGTGCCAGCAGCAGAATACAGGGGACTGAAGCTTTCTTT

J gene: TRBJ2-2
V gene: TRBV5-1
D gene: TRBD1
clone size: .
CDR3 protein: CASRAPGGMNTGELFF
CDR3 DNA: TGCGCCAGCAGGGCCCCAGGGGGCATGAACACCGGGGAGCTGTTTTTT

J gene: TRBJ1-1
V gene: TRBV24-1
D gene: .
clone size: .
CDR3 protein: CATSDAGPRGTTEAFF
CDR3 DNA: TGTGCCACCAGTGATGCCGGGCCGCGGGGCACCACTGAAGCTTTCTTT

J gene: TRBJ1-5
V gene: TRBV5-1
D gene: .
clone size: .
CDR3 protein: CASSPGGGGFQPQHF
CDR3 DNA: TGCGCCAGCAGCCCAGGCGGGGGGGGATTTCAGCCCCAGCATTTT

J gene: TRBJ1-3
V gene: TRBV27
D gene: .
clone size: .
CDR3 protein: CASSLTGSGNTIYF
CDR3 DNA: TGTGCCAGCAGCCTAACAGGCTCTGGAAACACCATATATTTT

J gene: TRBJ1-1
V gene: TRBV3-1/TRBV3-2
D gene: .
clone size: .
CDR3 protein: CASSRGRNTEAFF
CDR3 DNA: TGTGCCAGCAGCCGCGGCCGGAACACTGAAGCTTTCTTT

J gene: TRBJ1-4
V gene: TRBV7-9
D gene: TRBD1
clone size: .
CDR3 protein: CASSPQGAITEKLFF
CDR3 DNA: TGTGCCAGCAGCCCTCAGGGGGCGATAACTGAAAAACTGTTTTTT

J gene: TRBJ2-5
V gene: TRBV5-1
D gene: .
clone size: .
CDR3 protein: CASSDGTQQETQYF
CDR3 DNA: TGCGCCAGCAGCGACGGGACTCAACAAGAGACCCAGTACTTC

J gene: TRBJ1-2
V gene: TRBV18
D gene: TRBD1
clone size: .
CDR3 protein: CASSPGTGGGRGYTF
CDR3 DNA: TGTGCCAGCTCGCCCGGGACAGGGGGCGGAAGAGGCTACACCTTC

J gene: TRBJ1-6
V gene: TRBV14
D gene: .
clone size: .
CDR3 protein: CASSQDRLDSPLHF
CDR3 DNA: TGTGCCAGCAGCCAAGACAGGTTGGATTCACCCCTCCACTTT

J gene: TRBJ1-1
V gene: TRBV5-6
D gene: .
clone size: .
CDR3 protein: CASSLGHPNTEAFF
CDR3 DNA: TGTGCCAGCAGCTTGGGGCACCCGAACACTGAAGCTTTCTTT

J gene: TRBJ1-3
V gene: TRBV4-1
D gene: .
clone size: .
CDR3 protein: CASSHGTNDRNTIYF
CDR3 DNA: TGCGCCAGCAGCCACGGGACAAACGATAGAAACACCATATATTTT

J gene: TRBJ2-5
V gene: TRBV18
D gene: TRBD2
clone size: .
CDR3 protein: CASCTTYGRETQYF
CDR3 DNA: TGTGCCAGCTGCACCACGTACGGGAGGGAGACCCAGTACTTC

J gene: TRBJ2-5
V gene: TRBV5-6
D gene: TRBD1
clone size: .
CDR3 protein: CASSLGTGGGETQYF
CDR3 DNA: TGTGCCAGCAGCTTGGGGACAGGGGGCGGTGAGACCCAGTACTTC

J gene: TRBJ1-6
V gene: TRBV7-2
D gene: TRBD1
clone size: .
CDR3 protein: CASSGGQGENNSPLHF
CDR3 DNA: TGTGCCAGCAGCGGGGGACAGGGGGAGAATAATTCACCCCTCCACTTT

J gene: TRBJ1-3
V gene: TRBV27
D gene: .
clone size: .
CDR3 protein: CASSLEGSSGNTIYF
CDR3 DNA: TGTGCCAGCAGCCTTGAGGGCAGCTCTGGAAACACCATATATTTT

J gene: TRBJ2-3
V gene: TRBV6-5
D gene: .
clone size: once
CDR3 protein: CASSYFRGNTDTQYF
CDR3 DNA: TGTGCCAGCAGTTATTTTAGGGGCAACACAGATACGCAGTATTTT

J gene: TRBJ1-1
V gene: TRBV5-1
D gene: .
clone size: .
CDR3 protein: CASSLNPQGTEAFF
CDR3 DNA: TGCGCCAGCAGCTTGAACCCCCAGGGGACTGAAGCTTTCTTT

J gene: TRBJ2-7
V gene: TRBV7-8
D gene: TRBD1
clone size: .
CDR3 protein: CASSEWDRGSHEQYF
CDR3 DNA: TGTGCCAGCAGCGAGTGGGACAGGGGATCCCACGAGCAGTACTTC

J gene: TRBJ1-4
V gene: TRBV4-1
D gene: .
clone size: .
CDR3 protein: CASTQGLVEDEKLFF
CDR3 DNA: TGCGCCAGCACCCAAGGTCTCGTTGAGGATGAAAAACTGTTTTTT

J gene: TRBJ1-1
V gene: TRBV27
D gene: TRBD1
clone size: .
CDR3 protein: CASRRGQGNTEAFF
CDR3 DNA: TGTGCCAGCAGGAGGGGACAGGGGAACACTGAAGCTTTCTTT

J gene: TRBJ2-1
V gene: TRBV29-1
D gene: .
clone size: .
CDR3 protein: CSVGGLRSYNEQFF
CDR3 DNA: TGCAGCGTTGGGGGACTTAGATCCTACAATGAGCAGTTCTTC

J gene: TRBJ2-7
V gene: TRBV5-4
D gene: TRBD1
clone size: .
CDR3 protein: CASSWDSRYEQYF
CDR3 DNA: TGTGCCAGCAGCTGGGACAGTCGGTACGAGCAGTACTTC

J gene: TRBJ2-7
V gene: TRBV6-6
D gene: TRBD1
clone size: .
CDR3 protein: CASSSVPGTGGQYF
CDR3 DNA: TGTGCCAGCAGTTCGGTACCCGGGACAGGGGGGCAGTACTTC

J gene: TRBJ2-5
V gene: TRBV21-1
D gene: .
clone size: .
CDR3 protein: CASTKTQYF
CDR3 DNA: TGTGCCAGCACCAAGACCCAGTACTTC

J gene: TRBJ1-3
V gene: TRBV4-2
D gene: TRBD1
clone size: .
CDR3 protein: CASSYEGTGVSGNTIYF
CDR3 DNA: TGTGCCAGCAGCTACGAAGGGACAGGGGTCTCTGGAAACACCATATATTTT

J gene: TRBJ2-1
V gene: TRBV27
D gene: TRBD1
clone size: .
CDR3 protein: CASSSATGGVDEQFF
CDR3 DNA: TGTGCCAGCAGTTCGGCGACAGGGGGTGTGGATGAGCAGTTCTTC

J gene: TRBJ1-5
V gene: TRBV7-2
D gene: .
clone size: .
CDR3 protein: CASSQSQQGYNQPQHF
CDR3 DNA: TGTGCCAGCAGCCAGTCCCAACAGGGTTACAATCAGCCCCAGCATTTT

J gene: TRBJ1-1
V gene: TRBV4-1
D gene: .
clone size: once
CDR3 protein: CASSQDTRNTEAFF
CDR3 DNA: TGCGCCAGCAGCCAAGATACAAGGAACACTGAAGCTTTCTTT

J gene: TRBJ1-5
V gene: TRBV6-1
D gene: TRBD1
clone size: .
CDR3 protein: CASSEPRQGLSNQPQHF
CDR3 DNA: TGTGCCAGCAGTGAACCCCGACAGGGATTGAGCAATCAGCCCCAGCATTTT

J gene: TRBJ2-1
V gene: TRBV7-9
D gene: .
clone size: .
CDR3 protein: CASSLSIQGQLNEQFF
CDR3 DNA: TGTGCCAGCAGCTTATCAATCCAGGGGCAATTGAATGAGCAGTTCTTC

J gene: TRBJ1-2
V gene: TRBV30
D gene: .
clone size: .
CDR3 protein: CAWSVQGRYGYTF
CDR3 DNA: TGTGCCTGGAGTGTACAAGGGAGGTATGGCTACACCTTC

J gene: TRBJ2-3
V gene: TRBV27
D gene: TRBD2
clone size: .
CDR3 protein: CASRGLAGGLTDTQYF
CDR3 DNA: TGTGCCAGCAGGGGATTAGCGGGGGGTCTGACAGATACGCAGTATTTT

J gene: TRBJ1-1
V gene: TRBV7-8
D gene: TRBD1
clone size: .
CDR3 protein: CASSLVPTGGVTEAFF
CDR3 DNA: TGTGCCAGCAGCTTAGTACCTACAGGGGGCGTGACTGAAGCTTTCTTT

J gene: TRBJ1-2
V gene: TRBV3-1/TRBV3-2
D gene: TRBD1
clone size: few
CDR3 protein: CASSLRQGPGYTF
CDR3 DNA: TGTGCCAGCAGCCTTCGACAGGGACCTGGCTACACCTTC